This entry is about one TCR gamma chain. The antigen remains unidentified. Distinct nucleotide sequences in the sample also encode this CDR3. This specimen comes from a study of Vδ1+ human thymocytes. RNA was extracted from the cells and then reverse transcribed. The CDR3 regions were amplified by multiplex PCR from V-gene primers to a constant-region primer. TCRdb reran clone calling via CATT on the multiplex PCR reads. The data hold 25,000 to 35,000 gamma-chain clones, with roughly a fifth observed a single time. After alphabeta T cell depletion, CD3+ Vdelta1+ Vdelta2- thymocytes were sorted. Sorted Vdelta1+ thymocytes were about 97% to 99.6% pure. This CDR3 contains 13 residues. J was trimmed by 7 bases and V by 0 bases; bases with no gene match: 6. Germline V lookup: CDR1 VINAFY, CDR2 YDVSNSKD. General study findings and limits: Thymic TRG and TRD repertoires appeared highly polyclonal, with Gaussian CDR3 length distributions. Thymic delta-chain repertoires held roughly 19% Vdelta2 sequences and few Vdelta3, despite high sort purity. TRG sequences recurred across donors, whereas TRD sequences stayed essentially private.

The TCR sequence derives from a boy under two years old who had congenital heart surgery. Sequences were obtained from Vdelta1+ gamma-delta thymocytes from the thymus. The subset here: FACS-sorted CD3+ TCRalphabeta- TCRVdelta1+ TCRVdelta2- thymocytes. The chain employs TRGV5 and TRGJ1 or TRGJ2. CDR3: CATWDRRSYKKLF. In DNA form, the CDR3 reads TGTGCCACCTGGGACAGGCGTAGCTATAAGAAACTCTTT.